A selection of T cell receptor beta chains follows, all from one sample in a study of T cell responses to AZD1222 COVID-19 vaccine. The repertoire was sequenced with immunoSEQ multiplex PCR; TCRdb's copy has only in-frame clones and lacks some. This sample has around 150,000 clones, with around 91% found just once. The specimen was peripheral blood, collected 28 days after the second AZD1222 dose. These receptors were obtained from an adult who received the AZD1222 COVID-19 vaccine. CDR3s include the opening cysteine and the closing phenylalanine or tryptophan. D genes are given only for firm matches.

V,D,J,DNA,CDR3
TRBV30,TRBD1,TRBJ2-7,TGTGCCTGGACACCTAGCAGGGGGCGGTCCGAGCAGTACTTC,CAWTPSRGRSEQYF
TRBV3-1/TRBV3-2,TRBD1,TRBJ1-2,TGTGCCAGCAGCCAGACAGGGGCGCACTATGGCTACACCTTC,CASSQTGAHYGYTF
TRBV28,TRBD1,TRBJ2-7,TGTGCCAGCCTTCCCCCCTCCGGACAGGCCTTTTCCTACGAGCAGTACTTC,CASLPPSGQAFSYEQYF
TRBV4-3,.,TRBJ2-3,TGCGCCAGCAGCCAAAGGGTAGCAGGCACAGATACGCAGTATTTT,CASSQRVAGTDTQYF
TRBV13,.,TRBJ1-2,TGTGCCAGCAGCTTAGCAGGGTACTATGGCTACACCTTC,CASSLAGYYGYTF
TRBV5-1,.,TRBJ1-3,TGCGCCAGCAGCTTGTTATCGTCAGGGCTAGACTCTGGAAACACCATATATTTT,CASSLLSSGLDSGNTIYF
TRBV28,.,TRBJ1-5,TGTGCCAGCAGTTTAGCGTATCAGCCCCAGCATTTT,CASSLAYQPQHF
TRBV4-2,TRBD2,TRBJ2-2,TGTGCCAGCAGCCAATACTCAGCGGGGGGGAACACCGGGGAGCTGTTTTTT,CASSQYSAGGNTGELFF
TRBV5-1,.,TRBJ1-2,TGCGCCAGCAGCTTGGACTGGGGTGATGGCTACACCTTC,CASSLDWGDGYTF
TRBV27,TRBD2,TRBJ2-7,TGTGCCAGCAGAGTCGACCTTAGCGGGTCCGCCTACGAGCAGTACTTC,CASRVDLSGSAYEQYF
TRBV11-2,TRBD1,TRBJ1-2,TGTGCCAGCAGCACACAGGGGTACGGCTATGGCTACACCTTC,CASSTQGYGYGYTF
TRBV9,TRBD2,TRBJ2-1,TGTGCCAGCAGCGTAGGGCTAGCGGGGGCGGGGAATGAGCAGTTCTTC,CASSVGLAGAGNEQFF
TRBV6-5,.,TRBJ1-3,TGTGCCAGCAGTTACCGCGGACTGAGCTCTGGAAACACCATATATTTT,CASSYRGLSSGNTIYF
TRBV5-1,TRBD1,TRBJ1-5,TGCGCCAGCAGCTTGGGGGACAGGGGCAATCAGCCCCAGCATTTT,CASSLGDRGNQPQHF
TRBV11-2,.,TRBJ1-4,TGTGCCAGCAGCTTAAGTCCGAATGAAAAACTGTTTTTT,CASSLSPNEKLFF
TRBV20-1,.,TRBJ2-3,TGCAGTGCTAGTAGACAGCTTAGCACAGATACGCAGTATTTT,CSASRQLSTDTQYF
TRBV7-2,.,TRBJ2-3,TGTGCCAGCAGCCTTGGACTGATCACAGATACGCAGTATTTT,CASSLGLITDTQYF